One sample yielded the 26 T cell receptor beta chains listed below, sequenced in a study of regulatory T cells in long-lasting Graves disease. CDR3 regions were amplified by Arm-PCR using iRepertoire HTBI primers to build TCR beta libraries. Each CDR3 protein gets one entry after TCRdb re-called the multiplex PCR reads with MiXCR. Of some 300,000 distinct CDR3 sequences listed, 20% to 25% are singletons. The time point here: persistent/refractory GD, antithyroid drugs over 5 years with positive TRAb. Researchers made the TCR library from RNA that was extracted from PBMCs. This specimen was peripheral blood mononuclear cells (PBMCs), taken when the disease was refractory, from a patient treated with antithyroid drugs. The receptors stem from a female donor with Graves disease.

V gene TRBV20-1 combines with J gene TRBJ2-7, with 8 nucleotides matching TRBD2. The germline CDR1 and CDR2 sequences are DFQATT and SNEGSKA (reference sequence). J was trimmed by 6 bases and V by 6 bases; bases with no gene match: 16. The CDR3 loop spans 15 amino acids. For the CDR3, the DNA is TGCAGTGCGCCAGTTGGGACTAGAGGTTGGGGCGAGCAGTACTTC. Amino acids: CSAPVGTRGWGEQYF.

This clonotype was detected a few times. The V call is TRBV6-2 or TRBV6-3, the J call TRBJ2-5; 12 bases are a match to TRBD2. With 4 bases clipped from V and 6 bases from J, the junction kept 6 bases outside the gene matches. Germline loops: CDR1 MNHEY, CDR2 SVGEGT. The CDR3 sequence is 15 residues long. CDR3 protein: CASSSPTSGRQTQYF. DNA for the CDR3: TGTGCCAGCAGTTCCCCGACTAGCGGGAGACAGACCCAGTACTTC.

This clonotype has a handful of counts. This rearrangement joins TRBV28 to TRBJ2-2; 14 nucleotides agree with TRBD2. V was pared by 6 bases and J by 6 bases, with 6 bases of the junction left unmatched. Germline loops: CDR1 MDHEN, CDR2 SYDVKM. The CDR3 is 16 amino acids. The CDR3: CASSATSGRAPGELFF. As DNA, the CDR3 is TGTGCCAGCAGCGCGACTAGCGGGAGGGCCCCCGGGGAGCTGTTTTTT.

This clonotype showed up just a few times. The chain employs TRBV20-1 and TRBJ2-2; 7 bases map to TRBD2. Trimming took 2 bases from V and 6 from J; bases not matched to a gene: 9. Germline CDR1 and CDR2: DFQATT and SNEGSKA (reference sequence). This CDR3 spans 15 amino acids. The CDR3 region is CSARSFAGVAGELFF. The CDR3 bases are TGCAGTGCTAGATCTTTCGCGGGAGTGGCCGGGGAGCTGTTTTTT.

This chain joins TRBV12-3 or TRBV12-4 and TRBJ2-2; 13 bases align to TRBD2. The ends lost 2 bases at V and 2 bases at J; junction bases unmatched: 2. The CDR3 spans 17 residues. CDR3 coding DNA: TGTGCCAGCAGTTTAACTAGCGGGAGGGTCAACACCGGGGAGCTGTTTTTT. As protein: CASSLTSGRVNTGELFF.

This chain uses TRBV5-1 with TRBJ1-1, with unresolved D. The CDR3 contains 12 residues. Germline loops: CDR1 SGHRS, CDR2 YFSETQ. The ends were cut back, 5 bases at V and 1 base at J, with 6 bases in the middle. The CDR3 nucleotides are TGCGCCAGCAGAGAGGGGAACACTGAAGCTTTCTTT. Its protein product is CASREGNTEAFF.

This clonotype was picked up many times. This chain uses TRBV6-5 with TRBJ1-3, with D tentatively TRBD1 (5 bases). CDR1 is MNHEY and CDR2 is SVGAGI in the germline V gene. This CDR3 is 15 amino acids long. V gave up 4 bases and J gave up 0 bases, with 10 bases separating them. CDR3 DNA: TGTGCCAGCAGTTTCTTCAGGGACTCTGGAAACACCATATATTTT. It is translated as CASSFFRDSGNTIYF.

The rearrangement uses TRBV7-3 and TRBJ2-3, with 11 positions matching TRBD2. CDR1 is SGHTA, CDR2 FQGTGA, per germline. The CDR3 sequence is 16 residues long. J lost 0 bases, V lost 5 bases, and 4 bases had no gene match. DNA for the CDR3: TGTGCCAGCAGCCCACTAGCGGGGGCTAGCACAGATACGCAGTATTTT. Translation gives CASSPLAGASTDTQYF.

The V gene is TRBV2, the J gene TRBJ1-1; D remains unclear. Germline CDR1 and CDR2: SNHLY and FYNNEI. Trimming took 6 bases from V and 10 from J, leaving 9 bases between them. The CDR3 covers 10 residues. The CDR3 reads CASRDGLAFF. CDR3 coding DNA: TGTGCCAGCAGGGACGGCTTAGCTTTCTTT.

The CDR3 is CASSPDPRVRNSPLHF. CDR3 DNA: TGTGCCAGCAGCCCAGACCCGCGGGTGCGGAATTCACCCCTCCACTTT. J is TRBJ1-6 and V is TRBV7-3, with D unclear. The CDR3 contains 16 residues. Germline CDR1 reads SGHTA; CDR2 reads FQGTGA. Between the trimmed V and J ends, which lost 5 bases and 7 bases, there was a span of 18 bases.

This chain links TRBV12-3 or TRBV12-4 with TRBJ2-6, with D hard to call. The V and J ends lost 5 bases and 5 bases respectively, with 13 bases between them. This CDR3 has 15 amino acids. The CDR3 region has the DNA TGTGCCAGCAGTCACGCCCGGGTTCGGGCCAACGTCCTGACTTTC. Translating gives CASSHARVRANVLTF.

Many counts were recorded for this clonotype. This chain connects TRBV2 to TRBJ2-5, with D possibly being TRBD2 (5 bases). The V gene's germline CDR1 is SNHLY and CDR2 FYNNEI. Trimming stripped 4 bases from V and 4 bases from J, with 7 bases between. The CDR3 length is 12 residues. The chain's CDR3 is CASSVLAETQYF. CDR3 in DNA: TGTGCCAGCAGTGTCCTAGCAGAGACCCAGTACTTC.

CDR3 protein: CASSGGLVVSNEQFF. For the CDR3, the DNA is TGTGCCAGCAGCGGGGGGTTGGTAGTCTCCAATGAGCAGTTCTTC. The rearrangement links TRBV7-2 to TRBJ2-1; D may be TRBD2 (6 bases). The germline V and J ends were trimmed by 5 bases and 6 bases, with 17 bases remaining between them. Germline assignment: CDR1 SGHTA and CDR2 FQGNSA. The CDR3 sequence is 15 residues long.

Note on this clonotype: A read error is possible here, since a much larger clone lies one base away. The chain carries TRBV20-1 and TRBJ2-7; D is ambiguous. This CDR3 region has 15 residues. Germline CDR1 DFQATT, CDR2 SNEGSKA (reference sequence). V shed 3 bases and J shed 2 bases, with 17 bases lying between them. CDR3 sequence reads: CSASLRLTATYEQYF. CDR3 nucleotide sequence: TGCAGTGCTAGTCTTCGGCTAACGGCAACCTACGAGCAGTACTTC.

This clonotype was counted ten times or more. The chain carries TRBV2 and TRBJ2-5, with D hard to call. CDR1 and CDR2 from the germline V gene are SNHLY and FYNNEI. This CDR3 is built from 12 residues. V was cut by 6 bases and J by 5 bases, with 10 bases left in between. In DNA, the CDR3 is TGTGCCAGCAGAGGGTCTGGGGAGACCCAGTACTTC. It specifies CASRGSGETQYF.

This clonotype was detected only a few times. The conserved phenylalanine or tryptophan is not found at the CDR3 terminus, so this likely reflects a read error. It is unclear where the CDR3 begins or ends on the DNA, so no DNA is shown, and the CDR3 is as TCRdb lists it. V usage is TRBV6-2 or TRBV6-3 and J usage is TRBJ2-4; the tabulated D call, TRBD1, remains unverified against the DNA. The CDR3 is 14 residues long, ends included. Germline CDR1 and CDR2: MNHEY and SVGEGT. CDR3 sequence: CASSEDPGVDYWAV.

This clonotype was detected once. The V gene is TRBV5-1, the J gene TRBJ1-1; no clear D gene. Between the trimmed V and J ends, which lost 5 bases and 4 bases, there was a span of 12 bases. Looked up from germline, CDR1 is SGHRS and CDR2 is YFSETQ. The CDR3 totals 13 residues. CDR3 loop: CASSRTPATEAFF. CDR3 sequence (DNA): TGCGCCAGCAGTCGCACCCCAGCCACTGAAGCTTTCTTT.

At least ten counts were recorded for this clonotype. This rearrangement joins TRBV29-1 to TRBJ1-2; no clear D gene. V lost 0 bases, J lost 4 bases, and 18 bases lay in between. This CDR3 contains 16 residues. The germline CDR1 and CDR2 sequences are SQVTM and ANQGSEA. The CDR3 loop is CSVEDRRRGEGYGYTF. CDR3 sequence (DNA): TGCAGCGTTGAAGATAGGCGTCGGGGAGAGGGCTATGGCTACACCTTC.

The CDR3 reads CACHPTGRRTEAFF. The CDR3 coding sequence is TGTGCCTGCCACCCAACAGGGAGAAGGACTGAAGCTTTCTTT. The V call is TRBV30, the J call TRBJ1-1, with a tentative D call TRBD1 (6 bases). Germline V gene lookup returns CDR1 GTSNPN and CDR2 SVGIG (reference sequence). Trimming took off 6 bases at V and 5 bases at J, with 19 bases between the two ends. The CDR3 contains 14 residues.

This clonotype was counted a few times. The J gene is TRBJ1-6, the V gene TRBV18; perhaps TRBD1 as D (6 bases). CDR1 and CDR2 from the germline V gene are KGHSH and LQKENI. The CDR3 contains 15 residues. V was pared by 5 bases and J by 6 bases, with 14 bases between. The CDR3 spells CASSIGQRSNSPLHF. CDR3 nucleotide sequence: TGTGCCAGCTCAATCGGACAGAGGTCTAATTCACCCCTCCACTTT.

This clonotype was recorded many times. This chain links TRBV12-3 or TRBV12-4 with TRBJ2-4; perhaps D is TRBD1 or TRBD2 (5 bases each). V lost 8 bases, J lost 7 bases, and 18 bases lay in between. The CDR3 is made up of 14 amino acids. The CDR3 DNA follows: TGTGCCAGCGCTGACCTTGGCTGGGGGAACATTCAGTACTTC. Translated: CASADLGWGNIQYF.

The chain recombines TRBV19 with TRBJ2-1; the match to TRBD1 covers 10 bases. Germline V gives CDR1 LNHDA, CDR2 SQIVND (reference sequence). V dropped 8 bases and J dropped 2; count of bases not matched to a gene: 6. CDR3 size: 15 residues. CDR3 coding DNA: TGTGCCAGTCGTCGGACAGGGGGAACCTACAATGAGCAGTTCTTC. As protein: CASRRTGGTYNEQFF. Variable domain in full (rest from reference TRBV19 and TRBJ2-1): DGGITQSPKYLFRKEGQNVTLSCEQNLNHDAMYWYRQDPGQGLRLIYYSQIVNDFQKGDIAEGYSVSREKKESFPLTVTSAQKNPTAFYLCASRRTGGTYNEQFFGPGTRLTVL.

This clonotype was counted ten times or more. V usage is TRBV10-3 and J usage is TRBJ1-4; TRBD1 matches at 9 bases. This CDR3 has 13 residues. In germline, CDR1 is ENHRY, CDR2 SYGVKD. With 5 bases clipped from V and 6 bases from J, the junction kept 1 base outside the gene matches. The CDR3 region is CAISRQGDEKLFF. CDR3 nucleotides: TGTGCCATCAGTAGACAGGGGGATGAAAAACTGTTTTTT.

This chain uses TRBV20-1 with TRBJ2-4, with 13 bases fitting TRBD2. V gave up 6 bases and J gave up 0 bases; unmatched junction bases: 11. Per the germline V gene, CDR1 is DFQATT and CDR2 is SNEGSKA (reference sequence). This CDR3 spans 18 amino acids. In DNA form, the CDR3 reads TGCAGTGCCCCCCCTGGGACTAGCGGGACGAGAGCCAAAAACATTCAGTACTTC. Amino acids: CSAPPGTSGTRAKNIQYF.

This clonotype was counted ten times or more. V usage is TRBV7-3 and J usage is TRBJ2-5, with TRBD2 matching 11 bases. Germline V gives CDR1 SGHTA, CDR2 FQGTGA. The ends lost 7 bases at V and 0 bases at J; junction bases unmatched: 19. CDR3 size: 20 residues. In DNA form, the CDR3 reads TGTGCCAGCATTTTCTGGCTAGCGGGAGGATCGCGGTCGGACCAAGAGACCCAGTACTTC. It codes for CASIFWLAGGSRSDQETQYF.

This clonotype was recorded many times. J is TRBJ2-5 and V is TRBV20-1; D possibly corresponds to TRBD2 (6 bases). CDR3 length: 12 residues. Germline CDR1 DFQATT, CDR2 SNEGSKA (reference sequence). V shed 5 bases and J shed 5 bases, with 12 bases lying between them. The CDR3 here is CSARLVRETQYF. The CDR3 region has the DNA TGCAGTGCTCGACTAGTTCGGGAGACCCAGTACTTC.